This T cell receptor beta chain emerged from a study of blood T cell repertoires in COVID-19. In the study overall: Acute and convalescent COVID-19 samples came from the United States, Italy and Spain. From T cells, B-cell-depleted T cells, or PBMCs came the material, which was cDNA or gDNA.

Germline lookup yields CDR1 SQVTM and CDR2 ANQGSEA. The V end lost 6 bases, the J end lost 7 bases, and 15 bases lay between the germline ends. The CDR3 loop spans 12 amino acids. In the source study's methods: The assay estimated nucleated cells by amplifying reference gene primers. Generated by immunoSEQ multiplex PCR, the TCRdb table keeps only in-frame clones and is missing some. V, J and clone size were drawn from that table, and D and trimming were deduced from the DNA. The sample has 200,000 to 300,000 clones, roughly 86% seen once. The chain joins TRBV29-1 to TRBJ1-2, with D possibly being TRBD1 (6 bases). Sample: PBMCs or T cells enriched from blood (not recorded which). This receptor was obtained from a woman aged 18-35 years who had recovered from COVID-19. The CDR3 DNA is TGCAGCGTCGCCGACAGGAGCTTTGGCTACACCTTC. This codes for CSVADRSFGYTF.